This TCR beta chain was profiled in a study of early T cells in non-severe SARS-CoV-2 infection. Study as a whole: The authors sequenced bulk RNA from unsorted whole blood, leaving chains unpaired.

At least ten counts were recorded for this clonotype. What it binds is unknown. Attached unique molecular identifiers marked individual cDNA molecules. TCRdb itself ran the 5' RACE reads through MiXCR, one entry per CDR3 protein. The profile shows tens of thousands of distinct CDR3 sequences, less than 7.5% of them singletons. Germline V CDR1 and CDR2: DFQATT, SNEGSKA (reference sequence). The V and J ends lost 6 bases and 2 bases respectively, with 12 bases between them. CDR3 length: 13 residues. General study points: Anti-spike CD8 responses were favored in VDJdb matching, and private and CD4 specificities were missed.

The origin of this receptor is an adult who was a healthcare worker with PCR-confirmed SARS-CoV-2 infection or an uninfected control (not recorded which). The sample was whole blood. The chain has TRBV20-1 and TRBJ2-3, with D possibly being TRBD2 (6 bases). The CDR3 sequence is CSARSGNTDTQYF. The CDR3 DNA is TGCAGTGCACGTAGCGGTAACACAGATACGCAGTATTTT.